These 25 T cell receptor beta chains were all obtained from the same sample, sequenced in a study of cytomegalovirus exposure and HLA in healthy donors. The primer mix had 60 Vbeta and 13 Jbeta primers. This table comes from immunoSEQ multiplex PCR, and its TCRdb copy is limited to in-frame clones, with some not included. Among 150,000 to 200,000 clones listed, approximately 9.5% were seen once. The sample consisted of PBMCs. These receptors originate from a woman in her twenties or thirties in good health and CMV-seropositive.

This clone turned up a few times. The CDR3 region is CASSSYGTGDEQYF. The CDR3 region has the DNA TGTGCCAGCAGCTCCTACGGGACAGGAGACGAGCAGTACTTC. The rearrangement uses TRBV7-8 and TRBJ2-7; 8 bases align to TRBD1. Trimming took 4 bases from V and 5 from J; bases not matched to a gene: 7. CDR1 SGHVS and CDR2 FQNEAQ come from the germline V gene. This CDR3 is 14 amino acids long.

This clone was seen more than once but under ten times. The V gene is TRBV6-6, the J gene TRBJ2-7; the match to TRBD1 covers 11 bases. Germline lookup yields CDR1 MNHNY and CDR2 SVGAGI (reference sequence). The ends lost 5 bases at V and 3 bases at J; junction bases unmatched: 9. The CDR3 loop spans 16 amino acids. The chain's CDR3 is CASSPYGDRGGYEQYF. In nucleotides, the CDR3 is TGTGCCAGCAGTCCGTACGGGGACAGGGGGGGCTACGAGCAGTACTTC.

This clone has just a few counts. The chain couples TRBV7-7 to TRBJ2-5, with D possibly matching TRBD1 (6 bases). This CDR3 has 13 residues. CDR1 is SSHAT and CDR2 is FNYEAQ in the germline V gene (reference sequence). With 5 bases removed from V and 3 bases from J, the gap between germline ends came to 10 bases. This chain's CDR3 is CASSVGQKETQYF. Written as DNA, the CDR3 is TGTGCCAGCAGCGTTGGACAGAAAGAGACCCAGTACTTC.

The CDR3 spells CASKGGLAVSYEQYF. CDR3 DNA: TGTGCCAGCAAAGGGGGACTAGCGGTCTCCTACGAGCAGTACTTC. This rearrangement joins TRBV5-4 to TRBJ2-7; 11 bases are shared with TRBD2. The V and J ends lost 6 bases and 0 bases, in that order; junction bases with no gene match: 5. The CDR3 has 15 residues. In germline, CDR1 is SGHNT, CDR2 YYREEE (reference sequence). Variable domain in full (rest from reference TRBV5-4 and TRBJ2-7): ETGVTQSPTHLIKTRGQQVTLRCSSQSGHNTVSWYQQALGQGPQFIFQYYREEENGRGNFPPRFSGLQFPNYSSELNVNALELDDSALYLCASKGGLAVSYEQYFGPGTRLTVT.

This clone came up a few times. The J gene is TRBJ1-4, the V gene TRBV7-9, with TRBD1 matching over 9 bases. Germline CDR1 and CDR2: SEHNR and FQNEAQ (reference sequence). Trimming at V came to 5 bases and at J to 5 bases, leaving 6 bases not matched to a gene. This CDR3 has 15 amino acids. The CDR3 bases are TGTGCCAGCAGCCGATCGACAGGGGGGAATGAAAAACTGTTTTTT. Residues: CASSRSTGGNEKLFF.

This chain joins TRBV5-1 and TRBJ2-1, with D possibly being TRBD2 (6 bases). Looked up from germline, CDR1 is SGHRS and CDR2 is YFSETQ. The CDR3 contains 16 residues. The V end was cut by 0 bases, the J end by 7 bases, with 17 bases between. In nucleotides, the CDR3 is TGCGCCAGCAGCTTGGTCGCGGGACCGCGTGGTAATGAGCAGTTCTTC. Translation: CASSLVAGPRGNEQFF.

This clone was counted a few times. This chain links TRBV5-1 with TRBJ2-3, with D perhaps matching TRBD2 (6 bases). CDR1 is SGHRS, CDR2 YFSETQ, per germline. The CDR3 runs 15 residues. V was pared by 4 bases and J by 2 bases, with 14 bases between. Here the CDR3 reads CASSPGTQITDTQYF. In DNA, the CDR3 is TGCGCCAGCAGCCCGGGGACTCAAATCACAGATACGCAGTATTTT.

V and J are TRBV7-2 and TRBJ2-3, with 7 bases aligning to TRBD2. The trim removed 4 bases at V and 1 base at J, leaving 8 bases unmatched. The CDR3 is 16 residues long. Germline lookup yields CDR1 SGHTA and CDR2 FQGNSA. CDR3 bases: TGTGCCAGCAGCTCGTGGACTAGAGGGGGCACAGATACGCAGTATTTT. Translated, it gives CASSSWTRGGTDTQYF.

The rearrangement joins TRBV10-3 to TRBJ2-3, with TRBD1 identical over 7 bases. Germline V gives CDR1 ENHRY, CDR2 SYGVKD. The ends lost 0 bases at V and 3 bases at J; junction bases unmatched: 3. This CDR3 spans 15 amino acids. The CDR3 DNA follows: TGTGCCATCAGTGAGTCGGGACAGAGGACAGATACGCAGTATTTT. Translating it yields CAISESGQRTDTQYF.

This clone showed up just a few times. The rearrangement uses TRBV19 and TRBJ2-2; 12 nucleotides line up with TRBD2. The germline CDR1 and CDR2 sequences are LNHDA and SQIVND (reference sequence). This CDR3 has 17 residues. V lost 1 base and J lost 6; bases outside the gene matches: 6. CDR3 region: CASSIGRLAGVPGELFF. For the CDR3, the DNA is TGTGCCAGTAGTATAGGTCGACTAGCGGGAGTCCCCGGGGAGCTGTTTTTT.

In regard to this clone: The identical CDR3 is also encoded by other nucleotide sequences in the sample. This chain joins TRBV5-4 and TRBJ1-1; D might be TRBD1 (5 bases). CDR3 length: 15 amino acids. Germline V CDR1 and CDR2: SGHNT, YYREEE (reference sequence). Trimming removed 5 bases from V and 5 bases from J, with 19 bases in between. CDR3 sequence (DNA): TGTGCCAGCAGGTCCCCAGGGATATCTCGGACTGAAGCTTTCTTT. Residues: CASRSPGISRTEAFF. The whole variable domain, filled in from reference TRBV5-4 and TRBJ1-1, reads ETGVTQSPTHLIKTRGQQVTLRCSSQSGHNTVSWYQQALGQGPQFIFQYYREEENGRGNFPPRFSGLQFPNYSSELNVNALELDDSALYLCASRSPGISRTEAFFGQGTRLTVV.

V is TRBV11-3 and J is TRBJ2-2; TRBD2 agrees at 7 bases. From germline, CDR1 is SGHNT and CDR2 YENEEA. The V segment lost 4 bases and the J segment 4 bases; nucleotides outside the gene matches: 3. This CDR3 region has 14 residues. The CDR3 coding sequence is TGTGCCAGCAGCTGGCCGGGAGGCACCGGGGAGCTGTTTTTT. Its protein is CASSWPGGTGELFF.

The CDR3 nucleotides read TGTGCCAGCAGCTTAAGCCGGGCAGGGGCGTACACTGAAGCTTTCTTT. Protein: CASSLSRAGAYTEAFF. The chain recombines TRBV7-9 with TRBJ1-1, with D possibly matching TRBD1 (6 bases). This CDR3 is 16 amino acids long. Germline V lookup: CDR1 SEHNR, CDR2 FQNEAQ (reference sequence). With 2 bases removed from V and 3 bases from J, the gap between germline ends came to 16 bases.

The chain links TRBV10-2 to TRBJ2-3, with 9 bases matching TRBD2. This CDR3 region has 16 residues. J was trimmed by 1 base and V by 6 bases; bases with no gene match: 8. CDR1 WSHSY and CDR2 SAAADI come from the germline V gene. The DNA for the CDR3 is TGCGCCAGCAGCCAGGGACTAGCCGGGGGCACAGATACGCAGTATTTT. Its protein product is CASSQGLAGGTDTQYF.

J is TRBJ1-1 and V is TRBV6-5; 9 nucleotides match TRBD1. V lost 7 bases and J lost 12; bases outside the gene matches: 9. In germline, CDR1 is MNHEY, CDR2 SVGAGI. This CDR3 region has 12 residues. The CDR3 DNA is TGTGCCAGCACTAAGACAGGGGGTAGGACTTTCTTT. Its translation: CASTKTGGRTFF.

This clone was detected a few times. This chain links TRBV19 with TRBJ1-2, with D tentatively TRBD1 (5 bases). CDR3 length: 13 amino acids. V lost 7 bases, J lost 4 bases, and 13 bases lay in between. CDR1 and CDR2 from the germline V gene are LNHDA and SQIVND (reference sequence). As DNA, the CDR3 is TGTGCCAGTAAACGCCAGGGAGGCTATGGCTACACCTTC. Translating gives CASKRQGGYGYTF.

This clone was seen a few times. The chain couples TRBV30 to TRBJ2-1; D is undetermined. This CDR3 has 13 amino acids. Germline CDR1 is GTSNPN and CDR2 is SVGIG (reference sequence). Trimming cost V 1 base and J 9 bases, with 13 bases left between them. DNA of the CDR3: TGTGCCTGGAGTGGTTGGGTCTCGGGTGAGCAGTTCTTC. Translating it yields CAWSGWVSGEQFF.

This clone has a handful of counts. This sequence joins TRBV2 and TRBJ2-3, with 7 bases fitting TRBD2. V lost 6 bases, J lost 6 bases, and 18 bases stayed unmatched. CDR1 and CDR2 (germline): SNHLY, FYNNEI. The length of the CDR3 is 17 residues. CDR3 sequence reads: CASRAGKGRGSGDTQYF. Written as DNA, the CDR3 is TGTGCCAGCAGAGCCGGAAAGGGGCGCGGGAGTGGGGATACGCAGTATTTT. The full variable domain, in which reference TRBV2 and TRBJ2-3 provide the parts outside the CDR3, is EPEVTQTPSHQVTQMGQEVILRCVPISNHLYFYWYRQILGQKVEFLVSFYNNEISEKSEIFDDQFSVERPDGSNFTLKIRSTKLEDSAMYFCASRAGKGRGSGDTQYFGPGTRLTVL.

This clone was detected only a few times. V gene TRBV10-2 combines with J gene TRBJ1-2; no firm D call. This CDR3 contains 12 residues. The V gene's germline CDR1 is WSHSY and CDR2 SAAADI. With 3 bases removed from V and 4 bases from J, the gap between germline ends came to 6 bases. This CDR3 reads CASSDSFYGYTF. CDR3 in DNA: TGCGCCAGCAGTGACTCCTTCTATGGCTACACCTTC.

The gene calls are TRBV29-1 and TRBJ2-1, with TRBD1 as a possible D gene (5 bases). V was shortened by 2 bases and J by 1 base, with 9 bases between the two germline ends. CDR3 length equals 14 residues. Germline CDR1 SQVTM, CDR2 ANQGSEA. CDR3 nucleotides: TGCAGCGTTGAAACGGCAGGGTCCTACAATGAGCAGTTCTTC. Its protein product is CSVETAGSYNEQFF.

The rearrangement uses TRBV4-1 and TRBJ1-2, with a weak D call TRBD1 (6 bases). The CDR3 loop spans 17 amino acids. Trimming took off 0 bases at V and 6 bases at J, with 20 bases between the two ends. The germline V gene encodes CDR1 MGHRA and CDR2 YSYEKL. This chain's CDR3 is CASSQDQWGSEGDGYTF. The CDR3 bases are TGCGCCAGCAGCCAAGATCAGTGGGGATCAGAGGGGGATGGCTACACCTTC.

The chain links TRBV4-1 to TRBJ2-7; TRBD2 matches 7 bases. There are 16 residues in the CDR3. The V gene end was trimmed by 3 bases and the J gene end by 1 base; junction bases not matched to a gene: 9. CDR1 MGHRA and CDR2 YSYEKL come from the germline V gene. CDR3 loop: CASSQTGSSGSYEQYF. The CDR3 nucleotides are TGCGCCAGCAGCCAGACGGGATCTAGCGGATCCTACGAGCAGTACTTC.

This clone showed up just a few times. The chain recombines TRBV5-1 with TRBJ2-2; D might be TRBD2 (6 bases). V lost 2 bases and J lost 7, with 15 bases in between. Germline V gene sequence: CDR1 SGHRS, CDR2 YFSETQ. There are 15 residues in the CDR3. CDR3 loop: CASSFDGGKGGELFF. The CDR3 DNA sequence: TGCGCCAGCAGCTTCGATGGAGGGAAAGGCGGGGAGCTGTTTTTT.

This clone appeared a few times. The CDR3 nucleotides read TGTGCCAGTAGCATGGCGGGGACGAAACTGTTTTTT. It specifies CASSMAGTKLFF. This chain joins TRBV19 and TRBJ1-4; the D gene is possibly TRBD1 (5 bases). Per the germline V gene, CDR1 is LNHDA and CDR2 is SQIVND (reference sequence). Trimming removed 6 bases at V and 11 bases at J, with 13 bases between. CDR3 size: 12 residues.

This clone was counted only a few times. The chain is built from TRBV27 and TRBJ1-3; D is unresolved. The germline gives CDR1 MNHEY, CDR2 SMNVEV (reference sequence). Between the trimmed V and J ends, which lost 4 bases and 0 bases, there was a span of 7 bases. The CDR3 has 14 residues. The CDR3 protein is CASSSRHSGNTIYF. The CDR3 DNA follows: TGTGCCAGCAGTTCACGACACTCTGGAAACACCATATATTTT.